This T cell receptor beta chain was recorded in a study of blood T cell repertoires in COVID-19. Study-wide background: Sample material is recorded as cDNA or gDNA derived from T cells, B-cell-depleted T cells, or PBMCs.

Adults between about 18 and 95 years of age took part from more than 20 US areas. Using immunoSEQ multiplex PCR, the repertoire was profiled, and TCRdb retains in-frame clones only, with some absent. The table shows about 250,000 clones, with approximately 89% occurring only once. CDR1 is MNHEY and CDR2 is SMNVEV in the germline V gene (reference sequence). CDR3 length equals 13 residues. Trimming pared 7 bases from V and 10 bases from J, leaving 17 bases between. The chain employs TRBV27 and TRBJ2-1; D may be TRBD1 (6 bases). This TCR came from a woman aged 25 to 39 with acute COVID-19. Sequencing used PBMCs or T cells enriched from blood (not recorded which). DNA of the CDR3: TGTGCCAGCACTTCTACCGGACAGCCGGAGCAGTTCTTC. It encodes CASTSTGQPEQFF.